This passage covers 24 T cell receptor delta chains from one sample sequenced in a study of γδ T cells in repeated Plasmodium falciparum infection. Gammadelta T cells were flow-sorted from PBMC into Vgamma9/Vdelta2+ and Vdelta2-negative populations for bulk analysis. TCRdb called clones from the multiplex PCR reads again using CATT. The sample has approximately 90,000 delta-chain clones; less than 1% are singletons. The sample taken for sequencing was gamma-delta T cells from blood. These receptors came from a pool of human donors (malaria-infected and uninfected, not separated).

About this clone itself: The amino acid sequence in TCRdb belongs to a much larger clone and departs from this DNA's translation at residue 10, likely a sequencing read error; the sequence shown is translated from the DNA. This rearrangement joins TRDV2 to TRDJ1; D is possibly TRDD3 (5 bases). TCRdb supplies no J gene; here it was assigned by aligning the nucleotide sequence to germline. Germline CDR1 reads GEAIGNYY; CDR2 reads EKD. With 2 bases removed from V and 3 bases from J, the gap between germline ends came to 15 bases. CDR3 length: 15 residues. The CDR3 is CACDILGMGSDKLIF. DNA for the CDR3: TGTGCCTGTGACATTCTTGGGATGGGCTCCGATAAACTCATCTTT.

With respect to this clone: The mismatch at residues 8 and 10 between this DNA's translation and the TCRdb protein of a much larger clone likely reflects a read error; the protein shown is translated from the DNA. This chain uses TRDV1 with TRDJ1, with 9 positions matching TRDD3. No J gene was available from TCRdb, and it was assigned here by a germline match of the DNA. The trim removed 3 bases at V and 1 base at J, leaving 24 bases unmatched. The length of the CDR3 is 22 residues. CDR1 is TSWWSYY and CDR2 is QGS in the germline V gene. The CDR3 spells CALGEPGPPAFLGDRGTDKLIF. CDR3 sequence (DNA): TGTGCTCTTGGGGAGCCCGGCCCTCCTGCGTTCTTGGGGGATAGGGGCACCGATAAACTCATCTTT.

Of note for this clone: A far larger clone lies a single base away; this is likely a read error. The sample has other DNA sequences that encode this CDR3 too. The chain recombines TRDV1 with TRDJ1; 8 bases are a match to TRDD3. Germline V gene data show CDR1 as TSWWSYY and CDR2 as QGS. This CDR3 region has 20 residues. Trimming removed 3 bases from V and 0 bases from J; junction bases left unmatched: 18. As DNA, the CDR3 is TGTGCTCTTGGGGAGCTACTCTGGGGGACGAGTTTAAAGTACACCGATAAACTCATCTTT. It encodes CALGELLWGTSLKYTDKLIF.

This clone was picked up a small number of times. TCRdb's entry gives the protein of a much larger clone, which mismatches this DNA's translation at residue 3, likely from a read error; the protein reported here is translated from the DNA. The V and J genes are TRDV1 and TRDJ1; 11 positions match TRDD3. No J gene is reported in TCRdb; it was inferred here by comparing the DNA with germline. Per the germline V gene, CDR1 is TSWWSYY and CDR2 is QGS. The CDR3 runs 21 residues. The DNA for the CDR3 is TGTGCTCCTGGGGAACTAGATCTTACGAAGTACTGGGGGATATGCACCGATAAACTCATCTTT. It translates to CAPGELDLTKYWGICTDKLIF.

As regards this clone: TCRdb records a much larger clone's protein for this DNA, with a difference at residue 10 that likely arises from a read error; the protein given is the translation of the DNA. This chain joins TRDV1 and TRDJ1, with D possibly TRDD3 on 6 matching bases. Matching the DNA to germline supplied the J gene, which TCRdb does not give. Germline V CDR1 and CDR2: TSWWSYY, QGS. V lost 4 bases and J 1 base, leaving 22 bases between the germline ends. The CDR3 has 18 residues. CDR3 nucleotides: TGTGCTCTTGGGGGATACGAAATGGGGGGTAAAGGCACCGATAAACTCATCTTT. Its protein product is CALGGYEMGGKGTDKLIF.

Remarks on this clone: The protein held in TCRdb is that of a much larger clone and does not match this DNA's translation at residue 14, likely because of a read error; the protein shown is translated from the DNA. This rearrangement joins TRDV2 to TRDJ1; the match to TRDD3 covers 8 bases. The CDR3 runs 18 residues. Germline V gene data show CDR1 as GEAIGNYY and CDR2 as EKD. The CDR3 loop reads CACDLLGGPLEYTGKLIF. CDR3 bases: TGTGCCTGTGACTTACTGGGGGGTCCTTTGGAGTACACCGGTAAACTCATCTTT.

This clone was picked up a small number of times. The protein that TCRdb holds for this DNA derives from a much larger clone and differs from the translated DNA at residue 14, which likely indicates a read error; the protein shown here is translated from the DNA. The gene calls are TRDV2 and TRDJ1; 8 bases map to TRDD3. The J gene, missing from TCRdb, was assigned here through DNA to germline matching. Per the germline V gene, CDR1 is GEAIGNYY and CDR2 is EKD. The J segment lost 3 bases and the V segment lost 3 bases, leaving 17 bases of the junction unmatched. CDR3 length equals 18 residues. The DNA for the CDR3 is TGTGCCTGTGACCCCCTACTACAAGGGGCTGGGGGACCCGATAAACTCATCTTT. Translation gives CACDPLLQGAGGPDKLIF.

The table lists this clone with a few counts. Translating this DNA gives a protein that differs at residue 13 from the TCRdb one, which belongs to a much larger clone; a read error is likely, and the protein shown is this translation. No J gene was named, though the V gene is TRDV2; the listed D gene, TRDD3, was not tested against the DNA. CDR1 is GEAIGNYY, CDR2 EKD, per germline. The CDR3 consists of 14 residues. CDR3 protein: CACDELGDSSKLTF. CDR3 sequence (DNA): TGTGCCTGTGACGAACTGGGGGATTCGAGTAAACTCACCTTT.

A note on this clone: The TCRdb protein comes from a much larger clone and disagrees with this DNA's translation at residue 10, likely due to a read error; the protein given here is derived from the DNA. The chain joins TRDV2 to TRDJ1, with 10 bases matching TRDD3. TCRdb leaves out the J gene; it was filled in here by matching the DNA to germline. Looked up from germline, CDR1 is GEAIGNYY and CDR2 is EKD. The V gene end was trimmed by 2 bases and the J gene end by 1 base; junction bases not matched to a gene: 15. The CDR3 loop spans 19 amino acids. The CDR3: CACDNVLGDAKVGTDKLIF. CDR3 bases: TGTGCCTGTGACAACGTACTGGGGGATGCAAAGGTTGGCACCGATAAACTCATCTTT.

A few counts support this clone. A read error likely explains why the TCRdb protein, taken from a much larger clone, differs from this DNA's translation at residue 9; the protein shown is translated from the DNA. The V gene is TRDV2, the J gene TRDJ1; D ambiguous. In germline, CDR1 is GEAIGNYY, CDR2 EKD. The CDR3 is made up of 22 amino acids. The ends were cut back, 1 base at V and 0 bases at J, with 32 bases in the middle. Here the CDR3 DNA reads TGTGCCTGTGACACTGTTTCCAGGGAGTCAGTACCGGTTTATCTAGACACCGATAAACTCATCTTT. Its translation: CACDTVSRESVPVYLDTDKLIF.

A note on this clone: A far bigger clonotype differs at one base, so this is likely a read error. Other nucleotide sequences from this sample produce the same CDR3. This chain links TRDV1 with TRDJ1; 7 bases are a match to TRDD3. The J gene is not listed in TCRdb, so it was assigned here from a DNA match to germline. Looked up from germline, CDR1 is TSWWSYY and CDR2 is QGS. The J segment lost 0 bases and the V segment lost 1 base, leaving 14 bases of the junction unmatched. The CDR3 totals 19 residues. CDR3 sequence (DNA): TGTGCTCTTGGGGAACCCTCCGGGGGATCCCCTCCGCACACCGATAAACTCATCTTT. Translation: CALGEPSGGSPPHTDKLIF.

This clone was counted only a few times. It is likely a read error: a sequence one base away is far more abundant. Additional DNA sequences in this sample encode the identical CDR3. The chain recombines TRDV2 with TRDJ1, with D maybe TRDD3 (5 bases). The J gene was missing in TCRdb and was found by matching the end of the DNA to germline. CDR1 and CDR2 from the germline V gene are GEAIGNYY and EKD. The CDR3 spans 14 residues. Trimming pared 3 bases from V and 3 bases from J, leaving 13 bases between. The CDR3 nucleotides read TGTGCCTGTGACCGGGGGTACACCTCCGATAAACTCATCTTT. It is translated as CACDRGYTSDKLIF.

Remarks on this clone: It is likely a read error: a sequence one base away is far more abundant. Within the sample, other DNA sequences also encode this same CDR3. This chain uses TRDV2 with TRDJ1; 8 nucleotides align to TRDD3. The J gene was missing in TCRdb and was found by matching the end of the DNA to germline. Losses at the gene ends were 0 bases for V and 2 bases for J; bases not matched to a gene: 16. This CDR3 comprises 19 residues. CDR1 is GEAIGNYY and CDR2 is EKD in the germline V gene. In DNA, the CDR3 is TGTGCCTGTGACACCGTGAGCCTACCCACTGGGGGGTGGACCGATAAACTCATCTTT. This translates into CACDTVSLPTGGWTDKLIF.

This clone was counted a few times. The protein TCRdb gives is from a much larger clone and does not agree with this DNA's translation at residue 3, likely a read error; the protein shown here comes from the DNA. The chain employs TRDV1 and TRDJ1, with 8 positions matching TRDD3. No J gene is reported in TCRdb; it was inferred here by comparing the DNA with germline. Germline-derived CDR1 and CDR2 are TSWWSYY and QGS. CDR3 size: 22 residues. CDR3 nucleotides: TGTGCTATTGGGGAACTATTTACCTATACTACGAAAGACTGGGGGTTAGGCGATAAACTCATCTTT. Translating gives CAIGELFTYTTKDWGLGDKLIF.

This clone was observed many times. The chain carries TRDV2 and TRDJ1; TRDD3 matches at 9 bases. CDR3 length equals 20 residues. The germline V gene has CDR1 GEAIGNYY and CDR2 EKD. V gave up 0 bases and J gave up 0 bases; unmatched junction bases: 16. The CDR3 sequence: CACDTAWGIGDTKNTDKLIF. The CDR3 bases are TGTGCCTGTGACACCGCGTGGGGCATAGGGGATACGAAAAACACCGATAAACTCATCTTT.

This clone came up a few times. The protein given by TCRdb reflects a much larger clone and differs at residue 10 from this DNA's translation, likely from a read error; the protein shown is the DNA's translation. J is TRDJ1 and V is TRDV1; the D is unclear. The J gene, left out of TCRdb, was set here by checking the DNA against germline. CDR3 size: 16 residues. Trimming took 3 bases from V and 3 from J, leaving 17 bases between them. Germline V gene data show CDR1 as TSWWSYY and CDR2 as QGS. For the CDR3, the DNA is TGTGCTCTTGGGGACCCACCCTTTCCCTTGTCCGATAAACTCATCTTT. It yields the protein CALGDPPFPLSDKLIF.

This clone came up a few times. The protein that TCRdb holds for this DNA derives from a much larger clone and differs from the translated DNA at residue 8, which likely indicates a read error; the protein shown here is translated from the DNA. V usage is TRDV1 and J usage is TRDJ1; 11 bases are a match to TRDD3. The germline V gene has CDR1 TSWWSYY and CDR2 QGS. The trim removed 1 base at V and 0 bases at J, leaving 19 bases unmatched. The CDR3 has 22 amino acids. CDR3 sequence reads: CALGEQPANLLLGDKNTDKLIF. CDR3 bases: TGTGCTCTTGGGGAACAACCTGCCAACCTTCTACTGGGGGATAAGAACACCGATAAACTCATCTTT.

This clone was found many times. The CDR3 loop is CACAAVGDRIPDKLIF. CDR3 DNA: TGTGCCTGTGCGGCCGTGGGGGATAGGATACCCGATAAACTCATCTTT. The chain has TRDV2 and TRDJ1; 9 bases match TRDD3. The CDR3 totals 16 residues. J was trimmed by 3 bases and V by 5 bases; bases with no gene match: 12. CDR1 and CDR2 (germline): GEAIGNYY, EKD.

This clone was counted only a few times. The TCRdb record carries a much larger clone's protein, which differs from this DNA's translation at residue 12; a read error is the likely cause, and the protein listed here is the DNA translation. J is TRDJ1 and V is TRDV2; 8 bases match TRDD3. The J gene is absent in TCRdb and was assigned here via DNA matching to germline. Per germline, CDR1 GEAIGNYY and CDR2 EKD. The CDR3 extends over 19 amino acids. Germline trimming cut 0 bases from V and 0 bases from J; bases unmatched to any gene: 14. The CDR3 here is CACDTGGWGYPPYTDKLIF. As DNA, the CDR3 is TGTGCCTGTGACACCGGGGGCTGGGGATACCCTCCGTACACCGATAAACTCATCTTT.

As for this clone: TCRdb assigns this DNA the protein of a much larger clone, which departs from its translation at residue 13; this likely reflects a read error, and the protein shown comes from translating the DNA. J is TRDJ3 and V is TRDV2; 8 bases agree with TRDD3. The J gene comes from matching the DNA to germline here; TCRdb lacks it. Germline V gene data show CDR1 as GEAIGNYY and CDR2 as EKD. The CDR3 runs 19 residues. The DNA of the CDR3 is TGTGCCTGTGACAATACTGGGGGGCCGAGCTCCTGGGGCACCCGACAGATGTTTTTC. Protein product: CACDNTGGPSSWGTRQMFF.

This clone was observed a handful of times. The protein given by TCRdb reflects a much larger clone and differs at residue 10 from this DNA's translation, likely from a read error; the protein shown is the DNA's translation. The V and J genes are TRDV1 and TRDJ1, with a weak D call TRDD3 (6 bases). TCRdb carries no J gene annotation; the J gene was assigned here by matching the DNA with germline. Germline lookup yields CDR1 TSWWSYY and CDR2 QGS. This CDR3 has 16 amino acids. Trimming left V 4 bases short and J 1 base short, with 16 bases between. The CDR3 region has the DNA TGTGCTCTTGGGGCCATGGGGGGGAGGTGCACCGATAAACTCATCTTT. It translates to CALGAMGGRCTDKLIF.

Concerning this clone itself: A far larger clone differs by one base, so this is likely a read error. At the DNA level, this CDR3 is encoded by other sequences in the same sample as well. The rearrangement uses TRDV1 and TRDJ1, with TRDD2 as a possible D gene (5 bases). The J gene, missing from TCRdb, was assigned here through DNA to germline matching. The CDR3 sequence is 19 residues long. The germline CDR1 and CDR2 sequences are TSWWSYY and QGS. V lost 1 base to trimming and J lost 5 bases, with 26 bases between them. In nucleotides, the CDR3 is TGTGCTCTTGGGGAACGACCCCCTACACAACTCGTACAGGGTGATAAACTCATCTTT. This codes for CALGERPPTQLVQGDKLIF.

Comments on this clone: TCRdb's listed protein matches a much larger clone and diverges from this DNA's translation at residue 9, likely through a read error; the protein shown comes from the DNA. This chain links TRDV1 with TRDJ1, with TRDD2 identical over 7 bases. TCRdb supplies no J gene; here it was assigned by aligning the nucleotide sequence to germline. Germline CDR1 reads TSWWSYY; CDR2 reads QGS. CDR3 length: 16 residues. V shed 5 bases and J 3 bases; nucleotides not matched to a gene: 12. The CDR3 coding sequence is TGTGCTCTTGGGCGCCGAGGGATTCCTTCCTCCGATAAACTCATCTTT. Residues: CALGRRGIPSSDKLIF.

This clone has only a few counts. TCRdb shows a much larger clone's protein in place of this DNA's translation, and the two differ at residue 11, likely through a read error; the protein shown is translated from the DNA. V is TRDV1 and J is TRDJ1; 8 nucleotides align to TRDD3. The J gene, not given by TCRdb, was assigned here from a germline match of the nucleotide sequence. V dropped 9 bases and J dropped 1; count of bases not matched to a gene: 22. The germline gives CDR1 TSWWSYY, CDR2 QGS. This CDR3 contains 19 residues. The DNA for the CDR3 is TGTGCTCTCAATCACAAGGCAAACTGGGGGGTACGGCCCACCGATAAACTCATCTTT. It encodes CALNHKANWGVRPTDKLIF.